This is a list of T cell receptor beta chains from one sample in a study of blood T cells in healthy people across ages. One entry per CDR3 protein results from TCRdb running MiXCR on the 5' RACE reads. Of around 500,000 distinct CDR3 sequences listed, less than 60% are singletons. The sample taken for sequencing was blood. All receptors come from an elderly man in good health. Each CDR3 is given with its conserved first and last residue.

V gene,CDR3 protein
TRBV6-6,CASSYPPAVDITYQPQHF
TRBV20-1,CSARIGQGDYNEQFF
TRBV11-3,CASSSNKGRSSDEQFF
TRBV28,CASSGTTSSGANVLTF
TRBV29-1,CSVQGATYNEQFF
TRBV21-1,CASSNQTSGESYEQYF
TRBV6-2/TRBV6-3,CASSLAPPLARGRYNEQFF
TRBV10-3,CAIRRDGTYEQYF
TRBV6-5,CASQHPTGGETQYF
TRBV30,CAWSVAGTGCGYTF
TRBV12-3/TRBV12-4,CASRTGTSGPYEQYF
TRBV20-1,CSVPGLSAGELFF
TRBV12-3/TRBV12-4,CANSRDRIEQYF
TRBV28,CASSWPTGSGNYGYSF
TRBV20-1,CSASLPGTENLHTQYF
TRBV5-5,CASNLMGANYGYTF
TRBV5-1,CASSLDTGGLYEQYF
TRBV3-1,CASSQGANGYTF
TRBV20-1,CSAGDGARGDEQFF
TRBV20-1,CSARSGDVYEQYF
TRBV4-3,CASSQATQYTDTQYF
TRBV5-1,CASRLQGASADTQYF
TRBV20-1,CSVPQSNTEAFF
TRBV6-1,CASNPTSGRVSYEQYF
TRBV20-1,CSAPQPGAHNEQFF
TRBV6-5,CASSYLGQTEAFF
TRBV16,CASSQDSPIIGSPLHF
TRBV6-5,CASRDRGRITDTQYF
TRBV28,CASSFRPSLWNEQFF
TRBV20-1,CSARARTHNEQYF
TRBV3-1,CASSLEGQGDEQYF
TRBV29-1,CGAGQGADEQYF
TRBV28,CASRTTGRNTEAFF
TRBV6-6,CASSGDSRTPFF
TRBV6-6,CASILAGPPDTQYF
TRBV7-3,CASSPQTRSQETQYF
TRBV7-2,CASRGGRAARDYYNEQFF
TRBV7-9,CASSKGPKDHPYNERQFF
TRBV25-1,CASSDFLGGASDTQYF
TRBV7-2,CASSSGRNTEAFF
TRBV20-1,CSARVGTGTNPKYEQYF
TRBV7-9,CASSSSDRRTDYSYEQYF
TRBV5-1,CASSELTGDGYTF
TRBV29-1,CSVDKAGGAYNEQFF
TRBV7-9,CASSSRDTSTDTQYF
TRBV9,CASSIGQSSYNEQFF
TRBV27,CASSLVRGRTPGLRADTQYF
TRBV6-6,CASSYPPADSANEKLFF